These 30 T cell receptor beta chains were sequenced from one sample in a study of blood T cell repertoires in COVID-19. The method was immunoSEQ multiplex PCR; TCRdb's version includes in-frame clones alone and lacks a portion of them. The top ten clones hold approximately 12% of a sample with more than 100,000 clones, 84% of them seen once. The material sequenced was peripheral blood. These receptors came from a human donor in a cohort sampled during active COVID-19.

The V gene is TRBV5-1, the J gene TRBJ1-4; D is possibly TRBD1 (5 bases). Germline CDR1 reads SGHRS; CDR2 reads YFSETQ. Trimming left V 0 bases short and J 4 bases short, with 7 bases between. The CDR3 is made up of 14 amino acids. The CDR3 is CASSLAGINEKLFF. CDR3 coding DNA: TGCGCCAGCAGCTTGGCAGGGATTAATGAAAAACTGTTTTTT. Combining the CDR3 with reference TRBV5-1 and TRBJ1-4 gives the whole variable domain KAGVTQTPRYLIKTRGQQVTLSCSPISGHRSVSWYQQTPGQGLQFLFEYFSETQRNKGNFPGRFSGRQFSNSRSEMNVSTLELGDSALYLCASSLAGINEKLFFGSGTQLSVL.

V usage is TRBV5-1 and J usage is TRBJ1-1, with 9 bases that match TRBD1. The V segment lost 5 bases and the J segment 3 bases; nucleotides outside the gene matches: 8. There are 15 residues in the CDR3. The germline V gene has CDR1 SGHRS and CDR2 YFSETQ. The CDR3, as DNA: TGCGCCAGCAGATCGGAGACAGGGGGGTACACTGAAGCTTTCTTT. This encodes CASRSETGGYTEAFF.

A few counts support this clone. This chain joins TRBV19 and TRBJ1-5, with D possibly matching TRBD1 (6 bases). V lost 6 bases to trimming and J lost 4 bases, with 19 bases between them. CDR3 length: 16 residues. Germline V gene lookup returns CDR1 LNHDA and CDR2 SQIVND (reference sequence). The CDR3 sequence is CASSQGQLLSNQPQHF. CDR3 in DNA: TGTGCCAGTAGCCAGGGACAACTTTTATCGAATCAGCCCCAGCATTTT.

The J gene is TRBJ1-2, the V gene TRBV7-2, with D possibly TRBD1 on 5 matching bases. This CDR3 region has 12 residues. The germline V and J ends were trimmed by 6 bases and 8 bases, with 13 bases remaining between them. CDR1 is SGHTA, CDR2 FQGNSA, per germline. The DNA for the CDR3 is TGTGCCAGCAGGGACATATTTGGCGGCTACACCTTC. This sequence encodes CASRDIFGGYTF.

This chain links TRBV4-1 with TRBJ1-2, with 9 bases identical to TRBD1. The CDR3 consists of 14 residues. Germline CDR1 is MGHRA and CDR2 is YSYEKL. Unmatched junction bases numbered 7, after V lost 1 base and J lost 10 bases. The CDR3 DNA follows: TGCGCCAGCAGCCAAGCGCGGGGACAGGGTGCCTACACCTTC. This encodes CASSQARGQGAYTF.

This clone was picked up a small number of times. The chain recombines TRBV19 with TRBJ2-7; 12 nucleotides agree with TRBD2. Germline V gene data show CDR1 as LNHDA and CDR2 as SQIVND (reference sequence). V dropped 4 bases and J dropped 0; count of bases not matched to a gene: 7. The CDR3 consists of 17 residues. The CDR3 DNA sequence: TGTGCCAGTAGTACCGCGACTAGCGGGGGATCCTCCTACGAGCAGTACTTC. It specifies CASSTATSGGSSYEQYF. The full variable domain, rest sourced from reference TRBV19 and TRBJ2-7, is DGGITQSPKYLFRKEGQNVTLSCEQNLNHDAMYWYRQDPGQGLRLIYYSQIVNDFQKGDIAEGYSVSREKKESFPLTVTSAQKNPTAFYLCASSTATSGGSSYEQYFGPGTRLTVT.

The chain has TRBV7-9 and TRBJ2-5, with TRBD2 matching 10 bases. The V gene end was trimmed by 5 bases and the J gene end by 4 bases; junction bases not matched to a gene: 4. The length of the CDR3 is 14 residues. The germline V gene has CDR1 SEHNR and CDR2 FQNEAQ (reference sequence). In nucleotides, the CDR3 is TGTGCCAGCAGCAGCGGGGGGGCCGGAGAGACCCAGTACTTC. Translation gives CASSSGGAGETQYF.

V usage is TRBV3-1 (or the pseudogene TRBV3-2) and J usage is TRBJ2-2; 7 nucleotides line up with TRBD1. CDR1 is LGHDT and CDR2 is YNNKEL in the germline V gene (reference sequence). The CDR3 runs 15 residues. V trimming: 5 bases; J trimming: 6 bases; junction bases outside the gene matches: 9. The CDR3 nucleotides are TGTGCCAGCAGCTTTCGACAGGGTCGGGCCGGGGAGCTGTTTTTT. It translates to CASSFRQGRAGELFF.

This chain links TRBV19 with TRBJ1-3, with D tentatively TRBD1 (5 bases). V dropped 3 bases and J dropped 4 bases, with 13 bases sitting between them. The CDR3 is 15 amino acids. The germline V gene encodes CDR1 LNHDA and CDR2 SQIVND (reference sequence). The CDR3 protein is CASSIPQGTGNTIYF. The CDR3 DNA reads as TGTGCCAGTAGTATTCCCCAGGGAACAGGAAACACCATATATTTT.

The chain links TRBV5-6 to TRBJ2-1, with D tentatively TRBD1 (5 bases). Per germline, CDR1 SGHDT and CDR2 YYEEEE. The CDR3 is 13 residues long. V lost 4 bases, J lost 5 bases, and 10 bases lay in between. As DNA, the CDR3 is TGTGCCAGCAGCCCTGACAGAAACAATGAGCAGTTCTTC. Translated: CASSPDRNNEQFF.

The chain joins TRBV27 to TRBJ1-2, with 7 bases that match TRBD1. J lost 8 bases, V lost 7 bases, and 7 bases had no gene match. Looked up from germline, CDR1 is MNHEY and CDR2 is SMNVEV (reference sequence). CDR3 size: 12 residues. CDR3 sequence reads: CASMDRLGGYTF. CDR3 in DNA: TGTGCCAGCATGGACAGGTTGGGGGGCTACACCTTC.

The rearrangement links TRBV9 to TRBJ2-3, with D perhaps matching TRBD1 (6 bases). The germline V and J ends were trimmed by 0 bases and 2 bases, with 10 bases remaining between them. The CDR3 contains 15 residues. Germline V gene sequence: CDR1 SGDLS, CDR2 YYNGEE. The CDR3 loop reads CASSVVQGPTDTQYF. In DNA form, the CDR3 reads TGTGCCAGCAGCGTAGTACAGGGCCCCACAGATACGCAGTATTTT.

This clone was observed a few times. The chain recombines TRBV29-1 with TRBJ2-5; tentatively, D is TRBD2 (5 bases). This CDR3 comprises 14 residues. V shed 6 bases and J shed 5 bases, with 19 bases lying between them. Germline CDR1 reads SQVTM; CDR2 reads ANQGSEA. The CDR3 nucleotides read TGCAGCGTCCGCTTATGGGGTCAGCGGGAGACCCAGTACTTC. Its protein is CSVRLWGQRETQYF.

This clone showed up just a few times. The chain employs TRBV6-5 and TRBJ2-1, with a weak D call TRBD2 (5 bases). V was shortened by 7 bases and J by 5 bases, with 12 bases between the two germline ends. Germline values: CDR1 MNHEY, CDR2 SVGAGI. The CDR3 length is 13 residues. As DNA, the CDR3 is TGTGCCAGCATCGAGCGGAAAAACAATGAGCAGTTCTTC. This gives the protein CASIERKNNEQFF.

V usage is TRBV7-9 and J usage is TRBJ1-2; maybe TRBD1 (6 bases). V was shortened by 7 bases and J by 0 bases, with 12 bases between the two germline ends. The CDR3 length is 14 residues. Germline V gene lookup returns CDR1 SEHNR and CDR2 FQNEAQ (reference sequence). The CDR3 loop reads CASTQTGANYGYTF. DNA of the CDR3: TGTGCCAGCACCCAGACAGGTGCTAACTATGGCTACACCTTC.

This chain connects TRBV3-1 (or the pseudogene TRBV3-2) to TRBJ1-4; no definite D call. Germline V gene data show CDR1 as LGHDT and CDR2 as YNNKEL (reference sequence). CDR3 length: 15 residues. V was clipped by 4 bases and J by 7 bases, with 16 bases between them. CDR3 region: CASSRRRGESEKLFF. In DNA form, the CDR3 reads TGTGCCAGCAGCCGAAGGCGGGGAGAGAGTGAAAAACTGTTTTTT.

The chain carries TRBV6-5 and TRBJ1-2; D not certain. In germline, CDR1 is MNHEY, CDR2 SVGAGI. The V gene lost 11 bases and the J gene lost 12 bases, with 16 bases spanning the gap. The CDR3 is 10 amino acids. CDR3 DNA: TGTGCCGTCATTCACGGTGAGAACACCTTC. This gives the protein CAVIHGENTF.

The chain combines TRBV4-1 with TRBJ2-7, with 8 bases that match TRBD1. The V segment lost 1 base and the J segment 0 bases; nucleotides outside the gene matches: 5. CDR1 is MGHRA and CDR2 is YSYEKL in the germline V gene. CDR3 length: 16 amino acids. The CDR3 protein is CASSQGAGGNSYEQYF. The CDR3 nucleotides are TGCGCCAGCAGCCAAGGGGCAGGGGGCAACTCCTACGAGCAGTACTTC.

J is TRBJ1-3 and V is TRBV5-6; D unresolved. V was trimmed by 4 bases and J by 0 bases, leaving 8 bases between them. The CDR3 covers 14 residues. Germline CDR1 and CDR2: SGHDT and YYEEEE. The CDR3 DNA sequence: TGTGCCAGCAGCCAGGCCTCCTCTGGAAACACCATATATTTT. Residues: CASSQASSGNTIYF.

The V call is TRBV21-1, the J call TRBJ2-7; no DNA check was done on the table's D call, TRBD1. TRBV21-1 is given as a pseudogene. This CDR3 contains 14 residues. DNA of the CDR3: TGTGCCAGCAGCAAACAGGGCCTCTCCTACGAGCAGTACTTC. Protein sequence: CASSKQGLSYEQYF.

V gene TRBV11-3 combines with J gene TRBJ1-6; weak D call: TRBD1 (6 bases). The CDR3 contains 15 residues. V was clipped by 7 bases and J by 9 bases, with 19 bases between them. CDR1 is SGHNT and CDR2 is YENEEA in the germline V gene. The CDR3 DNA reads as TGTGCCAGCACCTCCAGAGGCAGGGGTGGTTCACCCCTCCACTTT. Its protein product is CASTSRGRGGSPLHF.

The V call is TRBV6-5, the J call TRBJ1-6; 11 positions agree with TRBD1. Germline V gene sequence: CDR1 MNHEY, CDR2 SVGAGI. The V and J ends lost 7 bases and 8 bases, in that order; junction bases with no gene match: 7. The CDR3 loop spans 15 amino acids. CDR3 sequence reads: CASNRPGQGDSPLHF. CDR3 bases: TGTGCCAGCAATCGGCCGGGACAGGGGGATTCACCCCTCCACTTT.

The rearrangement joins TRBV4-1 to TRBJ1-5; TRBD1 aligns across 10 bases. The trim removed 0 bases at V and 7 bases at J, leaving 15 bases unmatched. This CDR3 region has 19 residues. Germline-derived CDR1 and CDR2 are MGHRA and YSYEKL. The CDR3, as DNA: TGCGCCAGCAGCCAAGATCTATCCGGGGGACAGGGGTCGGGGCAGCCCCAGCATTTT. This translates into CASSQDLSGGQGSGQPQHF.

The V call is TRBV2, the J call TRBJ2-3; 7 bases align to TRBD2. The CDR3 is made up of 18 amino acids. The ends lost 0 bases at V and 7 bases at J; junction bases unmatched: 16. Germline CDR1 is SNHLY and CDR2 is FYNNEI. The CDR3 sequence is CASSEALLGLVSSNTQYF. Here the CDR3 DNA reads TGTGCCAGCAGTGAAGCCCTTCTAGGACTAGTATCCTCAAATACGCAGTATTTT.

This chain connects TRBV19 to TRBJ1-1; the match to TRBD1 covers 8 bases. Germline V gene data show CDR1 as LNHDA and CDR2 as SQIVND (reference sequence). J was trimmed by 0 bases and V by 5 bases; bases with no gene match: 5. This CDR3 comprises 15 residues. The CDR3 DNA reads TGTGCCAGTAGTCCCGGGACAGGATTGAACACTGAAGCTTTCTTT. Its translation is CASSPGTGLNTEAFF.

This chain connects TRBV9 to TRBJ1-1, with D perhaps TRBD1 (6 bases). The CDR3 has 15 amino acids. The germline CDR1 and CDR2 sequences are SGDLS and YYNGEE. The V and J ends lost 3 bases and 4 bases respectively, with 16 bases between them. DNA for the CDR3: TGTGCCAGCAGCGCCCAAATCCAGGGGAGCACTGAAGCTTTCTTT. Residues: CASSAQIQGSTEAFF.

The chain carries TRBV5-8 and TRBJ1-1, with a weak D call TRBD1 (6 bases). V shed 2 bases and J shed 2 bases, with 10 bases lying between them. The CDR3 loop spans 14 amino acids. The germline V gene has CDR1 SGHTS and CDR2 YDEGEE. The DNA for the CDR3 is TGTGCCAGCAGCTTCCCAGGGGTCAACACTGAAGCTTTCTTT. Residues: CASSFPGVNTEAFF.

The chain is built from TRBV2 and TRBJ1-5; D might be TRBD1 (5 bases). The CDR3 spans 14 residues. Looked up from germline, CDR1 is SNHLY and CDR2 is FYNNEI. Trimming cost V 7 bases and J 4 bases, with 14 bases left between them. CDR3 sequence reads: CASNAGRLNQPQHF. The DNA of the CDR3 is TGTGCCAGCAACGCGGGACGCCTAAATCAGCCCCAGCATTTT.

V usage is TRBV4-3 and J usage is TRBJ2-7; tentatively, D is TRBD1 (5 bases). The CDR3 contains 15 residues. Trimming removed 1 base at V and 2 bases at J, with 12 bases between. Germline CDR1 is LGHNA and CDR2 is YSLEER. Here the CDR3 DNA reads TGCGCCAGCAGCCAAGTAATGGCAGGGACCTACGAGCAGTACTTC. Encoded protein: CASSQVMAGTYEQYF.

Only one count was recorded for this clone. The DNA of the CDR3 is TGCAGCGTTGACTCCTCAGGCCCAGATACGCAGTATTTT. Translating gives CSVDSSGPDTQYF. This rearrangement joins TRBV29-1 to TRBJ2-3; D unresolved. Trimming took off 3 bases at V and 4 bases at J, with 11 bases between the two ends. This CDR3 spans 13 amino acids. Germline lookup yields CDR1 SQVTM and CDR2 ANQGSEA.